A single sample gave rise to the 18 T cell receptor beta chains below, sequenced in a study of blood T cell repertoires in COVID-19. Clones were sequenced by immunoSEQ multiplex PCR, and TCRdb holds only the in-frame ones, with some missing. The top ten hold over 9.5% of the sample, which has a few hundred thousand clones, roughly 80% seen once. Input material: peripheral blood. The receptors here all came from a woman aged 80 or over with acute or convalescent COVID-19.

This chain uses TRBV29-1 with TRBJ2-3; tentative D call: TRBD2 (7 bases). CDR1 SQVTM and CDR2 ANQGSEA come from the germline V gene. Trimming shortened V by 4 bases and J by 3 bases, and 17 bases separated the two germline ends. The CDR3 contains 15 residues. CDR3 amino acids: CSVGGQRGPTDTQYF. The DNA for the CDR3 is TGCAGCGTTGGGGGGCAGCGGGGCCCAACAGATACGCAGTATTTT.

The chain recombines TRBV4-1 with TRBJ2-2, with D unresolved. The CDR3 has 14 residues. V was pared by 1 base and J by 5 bases, with 8 bases between. From germline, CDR1 is MGHRA and CDR2 YSYEKL. The CDR3 sequence is CASSQARVTGELFF. CDR3 in DNA: TGCGCCAGCAGCCAAGCCCGGGTGACCGGGGAGCTGTTTTTT.

V gene TRBV5-6 combines with J gene TRBJ1-2, with TRBD1 matching over 7 bases. With V trimmed by 4 bases and J by 4 bases, 10 bases remained unmatched. CDR1 is SGHDT and CDR2 is YYEEEE in the germline V gene. The CDR3 spans 15 residues. CDR3 sequence (DNA): TGTGCCAGCAGCCCCTCCGGGACAGCCTCCTATGGCTACACCTTC. Translated: CASSPSGTASYGYTF. The whole variable domain, remainder taken from reference TRBV5-6 and TRBJ1-2, is DAGVTQSPTHLIKTRGQQVTLRCSPKSGHDTVSWYQQALGQGPQFIFQYYEEEERQRGNFPDRFSGHQFPNYSSELNVNALLLGDSALYLCASSPSGTASYGYTFGSGTRLTVV.

The gene calls are TRBV4-3 and TRBJ1-2; weak D call: TRBD1 (5 bases). This CDR3 spans 15 amino acids. Trimming removed 2 bases from V and 8 bases from J, with 18 bases in between. Germline V gene sequence: CDR1 LGHNA, CDR2 YSLEER. Here the CDR3 DNA reads TGCGCCAGCAGCCAATACACAGGATTTTTTGGAGGCTACACCTTC. Translating it yields CASSQYTGFFGGYTF.

The chain carries TRBV7-9 and TRBJ1-2; D gene uncertain. Germline V CDR1 and CDR2: SEHNR, FQNEAQ (reference sequence). Trimming took off 1 base at V and 5 bases at J, with 11 bases between the two ends. This CDR3 comprises 14 residues. Here the CDR3 DNA reads TGTGCCAGCAGCTTAGGGCAGACTGTTTATGGCTACACCTTC. It is translated as CASSLGQTVYGYTF.

A few counts support this clone. The chain carries TRBV7-3 and TRBJ1-1, with TRBD1 as a possible D gene (5 bases). V gave up 7 bases and J gave up 1 base, with 13 bases separating them. Looked up from germline, CDR1 is SGHTA and CDR2 is FQGTGA. The CDR3 extends over 14 amino acids. In DNA form, the CDR3 reads TGTGCCAGCAAAGGGGCAGCCACGAACACTGAAGCTTTCTTT. Its protein product is CASKGAATNTEAFF. The variable domain in full, completed from reference TRBV7-3 and TRBJ1-1, reads GAGVSQTPSNKVTEKGKYVELRCDPISGHTALYWYRQSLGQGPEFLIYFQGTGAADDSGLPNDRFFAVRPEGSVSTLKIQRTERGDSAVYLCASKGAATNTEAFFGQGTRLTVV.

This clone was detected a few times. The rearrangement uses TRBV27 and TRBJ2-7; 9 bases align to TRBD2. This CDR3 has 14 amino acids. CDR1 and CDR2 from the germline V gene are MNHEY and SMNVEV (reference sequence). V dropped 6 bases and J dropped 6; count of bases not matched to a gene: 9. CDR3 residues: CASSFIAGVTEQYF. In DNA, the CDR3 is TGTGCCAGCAGCTTTATAGCGGGAGTGACCGAGCAGTACTTC.

This clone was seen more than once but under ten times. The CDR3 loop reads CASKIGQGPGNTIYF. In nucleotides, the CDR3 is TGTGCCAGCAAAATAGGACAGGGACCTGGAAACACCATATATTTT. This chain links TRBV2 with TRBJ1-3; 8 bases map to TRBD1. Per the germline V gene, CDR1 is SNHLY and CDR2 is FYNNEI. The CDR3 contains 15 residues. J gave up 2 bases and V 7 bases, and 7 bases lay outside the gene matches.

The chain recombines TRBV5-4 with TRBJ2-2; 12 bases match TRBD2. V was pared by 4 bases and J by 4 bases, with 8 bases of the junction left unmatched. Germline-derived CDR1 and CDR2 are SGHNT and YYREEE (reference sequence). The CDR3 has 17 residues. The CDR3 is CASSRSGLAGGTGELFF. CDR3 coding DNA: TGTGCCAGCAGCCGCTCGGGACTAGCGGGCGGCACCGGGGAGCTGTTTTTT.

This chain uses TRBV27 with TRBJ2-2, with D possibly TRBD2 on 6 matching bases. The CDR3 has 15 residues. The V end lost 3 bases, the J end lost 1 base, and 9 bases lay between the germline ends. CDR1 is MNHEY and CDR2 is SMNVEV in the germline V gene (reference sequence). This CDR3 is CASSFAGRNTGELFF. Here the CDR3 DNA reads TGTGCCAGCAGTTTCGCGGGAAGGAACACCGGGGAGCTGTTTTTT.

This chain uses TRBV4-3 with TRBJ2-3; D remains unclear. CDR1 is LGHNA, CDR2 YSLEER, per germline. The CDR3 is made up of 12 amino acids. V was cut by 0 bases and J by 8 bases, with 6 bases left in between. The CDR3 sequence: CASSQDRGTQYF. The CDR3 DNA follows: TGCGCCAGCAGCCAAGATCGCGGTACGCAGTATTTT.

This sequence joins TRBV5-5 and TRBJ2-7; 7 bases fit TRBD1. V was clipped by 3 bases and J by 2 bases; unmatched bases: 5. The CDR3 totals 14 residues. Germline V gene data show CDR1 as SGHKS and CDR2 as YYEKEE (reference sequence). The CDR3 protein is CASSSDRSPYEQYF. CDR3 sequence (DNA): TGTGCCAGCAGCTCGGACAGGTCCCCCTACGAGCAGTACTTC.

The rearrangement links TRBV27 to TRBJ2-5, with 9 bases that match TRBD1. Trimming took 0 bases from V and 5 from J; bases not matched to a gene: 1. CDR1 MNHEY and CDR2 SMNVEV come from the germline V gene (reference sequence). The CDR3 contains 14 residues. In DNA form, the CDR3 reads TGTGCCAGCAGTTTATCGGGACAGGGTGAGACCCAGTACTTC. It yields the protein CASSLSGQGETQYF.

As concerns this clone: At one end the junction does not follow the germline gene, possibly because of a read error. The chain couples TRBV7-7 to TRBJ2-2; a possible D gene is TRBD2 (5 bases). The CDR3 covers 15 residues. Germline CDR1 reads SSHAT; CDR2 reads FNYEAQ (reference sequence). The CDR3 loop reads CASSLAWPDTGELFF. As DNA, the CDR3 is TGTGCTAGCAGCTTAGCGTGGCCAGACACCGGGGAGCTGTTTTTT.

This clone has only one observation. The V gene is TRBV7-9, the J gene TRBJ2-7; 7 positions agree with TRBD1. Germline values: CDR1 SEHNR, CDR2 FQNEAQ (reference sequence). The ends lost 5 bases at V and 4 bases at J; junction bases unmatched: 8. The CDR3 consists of 14 residues. In nucleotides, the CDR3 is TGTGCCAGCAGCATATTACCGGGACAGTACGAGCAGTACTTC. Translation gives CASSILPGQYEQYF. Together with reference TRBV7-9 and TRBJ2-7, the CDR3 gives the full variable domain: DTGVSQNPRHKITKRGQNVTFRCDPISEHNRLYWYRQTLGQGPEFLTYFQNEAQLEKSRLLSDRFSAERPKGSFSTLEIQRTEQGDSAMYLCASSILPGQYEQYFGPGTRLTVT.

The rearrangement uses TRBV5-1 and TRBJ2-2, with D maybe TRBD2 (5 bases). The CDR3 runs to 15 residues. Trimming removed 3 bases at V and 2 bases at J, with 11 bases between. Germline lookup yields CDR1 SGHRS and CDR2 YFSETQ. CDR3 in DNA: TGCGCCAGCAGCTGGGAGAATCCTAACACCGGGGAGCTGTTTTTT. Translation: CASSWENPNTGELFF. The full variable domain, with the rest looked up from reference TRBV5-1 and TRBJ2-2, is KAGVTQTPRYLIKTRGQQVTLSCSPISGHRSVSWYQQTPGQGLQFLFEYFSETQRNKGNFPGRFSGRQFSNSRSEMNVSTLELGDSALYLCASSWENPNTGELFFGEGSRLTVL.

The chain couples TRBV27 to TRBJ2-1; weak D call: TRBD2 (5 bases). The CDR3 spans 15 residues. Germline assignment: CDR1 MNHEY and CDR2 SMNVEV (reference sequence). Trimming pared 3 bases from V and 6 bases from J, leaving 15 bases between. The DNA of the CDR3 is TGTGCCAGCAGTTTGGTTCTAGCCCCGTTCAATGAGCAGTTCTTC. Translating it yields CASSLVLAPFNEQFF.

The rearrangement joins TRBV6-2 or TRBV6-3 to TRBJ1-5; 9 positions agree with TRBD1. The CDR3 totals 19 residues. Germline values: CDR1 MNHEY, CDR2 SVGEGT. The ends lost 2 bases at V and 3 bases at J; junction bases unmatched: 14. CDR3 protein: CASSYGVGDRELNNQPQHF. As DNA, the CDR3 is TGTGCCAGCAGTTACGGTGTTGGGGACAGGGAACTTAACAATCAGCCCCAGCATTTT.